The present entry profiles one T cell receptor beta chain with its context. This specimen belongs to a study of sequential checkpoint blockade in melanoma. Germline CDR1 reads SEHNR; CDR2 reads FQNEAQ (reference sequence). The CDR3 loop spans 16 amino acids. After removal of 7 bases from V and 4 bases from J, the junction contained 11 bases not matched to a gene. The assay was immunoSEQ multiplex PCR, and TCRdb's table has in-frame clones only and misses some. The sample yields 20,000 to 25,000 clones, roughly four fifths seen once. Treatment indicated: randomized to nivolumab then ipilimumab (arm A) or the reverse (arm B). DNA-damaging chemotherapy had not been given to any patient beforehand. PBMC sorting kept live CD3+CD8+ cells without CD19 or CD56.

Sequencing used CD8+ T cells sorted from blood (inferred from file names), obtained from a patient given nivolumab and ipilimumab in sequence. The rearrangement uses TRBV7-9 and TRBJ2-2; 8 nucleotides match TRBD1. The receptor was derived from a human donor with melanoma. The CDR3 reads CASTSRRGPGTGELFF. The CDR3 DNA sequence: TGTGCCAGCACCTCGCGCAGGGGGCCAGGCACCGGGGAGCTGTTTTTT.